This entry lists 6 T cell receptor beta chains sequenced from one sample in a study of T cell repertoires in cytomegalovirus infection. These receptors' targets are unknown. TCRdb reprocessed the reads with MiXCR, giving one entry per CDR3 protein. The table includes around 900,000 distinct CDR3 sequences, 31% detected once. The sample was cultured CD8+ T cells from PBMCs, taken from culture after CMV antigen stimulation. The receptors stem from a human donor in good health (CMV status not recorded). Some clones in this sample may be carry-over from other donors' samples.

The chain uses TRBV5-6 and TRBJ1-2, with D uncertain. With 2 bases removed from V and 3 bases from J, the gap between germline ends came to 11 bases. The germline V gene encodes CDR1 SGHDT and CDR2 YYEEEE. The CDR3 extends over 14 amino acids. DNA for the CDR3: TGTGCCAGCAGCTTACTGGGGAGATACTATGGCTACACCTTC. It encodes CASSLLGRYYGYTF.

Ten or more counts support this clonotype. The chain couples TRBV12-5 to TRBJ2-2; TRBD1 or TRBD2 may be the D gene (5 bases each). Per germline, CDR1 LGHNT and CDR2 FRNRAP. Trimming removed 0 bases at V and 3 bases at J, with 8 bases between. The CDR3 length is 15 residues. The CDR3 coding sequence is TGTGCTAGTGGTTTGGTACTGGGACACACCGGGGAGCTGTTTTTT. It encodes CASGLVLGHTGELFF.

This clonotype was counted between two and nine times. The CDR3 reads CATSRERRVSYTEAFF. Here the CDR3 DNA reads TGTGCCACCAGCAGAGAAAGGAGGGTATCGTACACTGAAGCTTTCTTT. The gene calls are TRBV15 and TRBJ1-1; D remains unclear. CDR1 is LNHNV and CDR2 is YYDKDF in the germline V gene (reference sequence). The germline V and J ends were trimmed by 0 bases and 3 bases, with 14 bases remaining between them. The CDR3 has 16 residues.

J is TRBJ1-1 and V is TRBV4-1; unclear D gene. The CDR3 totals 17 residues. Germline V gene lookup returns CDR1 MGHRA and CDR2 YSYEKL. Trimming stripped 1 base from V and 4 bases from J, with 19 bases between. CDR3 DNA: TGCGCCAGCAGCCAAGCGGGGTTTGGATCTCTGGTCACTGAAGCTTTCTTT. Its protein is CASSQAGFGSLVTEAFF.

The rearrangement joins TRBV12-3 or TRBV12-4 to TRBJ1-4; D ambiguous. This CDR3 has 13 residues. With 1 base removed from V and 6 bases from J, the gap between germline ends came to 6 bases. The CDR3 spells CASSLGSYEKLFF. Written as DNA, the CDR3 is TGTGCCAGCAGTTTAGGAAGTTATGAAAAACTGTTTTTT.

This chain links TRBV12-3 or TRBV12-4 with TRBJ1-1; D gene ambiguous. This CDR3 is 12 amino acids long. Trimming left V 8 bases short and J 1 base short, with 8 bases between. DNA for the CDR3: TGTGCCAGCGATAGTACGAACACTGAAGCTTTCTTT. Amino acid sequence: CASDSTNTEAFF.